Presented here are 23 T cell receptor beta chains from one specimen sequenced in a study of T cell changes during pregnancy in multiple sclerosis. Assay: immunoSEQ multiplex PCR; the TCRdb copy retains only in-frame clones and omits some. The sample records about 40,000 clones, under 95% being singletons. Sequences were derived from CD8+ T cells from peripheral blood mononuclear cells, sampled in the first trimester of pregnancy. These receptors all come from a female donor with multiple sclerosis, enrolled in a pregnancy study.

The chain employs TRBV6-5 and TRBJ1-2, with unresolved D. The CDR3 is 14 amino acids. Per the germline V gene, CDR1 is MNHEY and CDR2 is SVGAGI. Trimming stripped 0 bases from V and 6 bases from J, with 11 bases between. Written as DNA, the CDR3 is TGTGCCAGCAGTTACTCGGAGGGCTCGGATGGCTACACCTTC. The encoded protein is CASSYSEGSDGYTF.

The chain is built from TRBV6-5 and TRBJ2-5, with 8 nucleotides matching TRBD2. CDR1 MNHEY and CDR2 SVGAGI come from the germline V gene. V dropped 7 bases and J dropped 4; count of bases not matched to a gene: 5. The CDR3 consists of 13 residues. The DNA for the CDR3 is TGTGCCAGCACGTCGGGGGGGCTAGAGACCCAGTACTTC. Translation: CASTSGGLETQYF.

The rearrangement joins TRBV13 to TRBJ2-4; 12 bases agree with TRBD2. The CDR3 has 18 residues. The germline CDR1 and CDR2 sequences are PRHDT and FYEKMQ (reference sequence). The ends lost 1 base at V and 5 bases at J; junction bases unmatched: 9. The CDR3 nucleotides are TGTGCCAGCAGCTTAGTCCTAGCGGGGGGGCGTGGTGAAAACATTCAGTACTTC. Translated, it gives CASSLVLAGGRGENIQYF. The variable domain in full, with the rest retrieved from reference TRBV13 and TRBJ2-4, is AAGVIQSPRHLIKEKRETATLKCYPIPRHDTVYWYQQGPGQDPQFLISFYEKMQSDKGSIPDRFSAQQFSDYHSELNMSSLELGDSALYFCASSLVLAGGRGENIQYFGAGTRLSVL.

V gene TRBV11-2 combines with J gene TRBJ2-7; 10 positions agree with TRBD1. The germline CDR1 and CDR2 sequences are SGHAT and FQNNGV. After removal of 5 bases from V and 2 bases from J, the junction contained 6 bases not matched to a gene. This CDR3 has 15 residues. The CDR3 here is CASSPRDRGAYEQYF. DNA for the CDR3: TGTGCCAGCAGCCCTAGGGACAGGGGAGCCTACGAGCAGTACTTC.

The table lists this clone with a few counts. V is TRBV21-1 and J is TRBJ1-5; TRBD1, the table's D call, lacks a check against the DNA. TRBV21-1 is a recognized pseudogene. This CDR3 is 18 amino acids long. CDR3 region: CASSKVGTGGVSNQPQHF. The CDR3 nucleotides are TGTGCCAGCAGCAAAGTTGGGACAGGGGGTGTTAGCAATCAGCCCCAGCATTTT.

The V call is TRBV6-5, the J call TRBJ1-1, with unresolved D. CDR1 MNHEY and CDR2 SVGAGI come from the germline V gene. Trimming took 4 bases from V and 4 from J, leaving 16 bases between them. The CDR3 loop spans 15 amino acids. CDR3 bases: TGTGCCAGCAGTTTAACCGGGTCCCGCACCACTGAAGCTTTCTTT. Amino acids: CASSLTGSRTTEAFF.

The gene calls are TRBV11-2 and TRBJ1-4; D uncertain. Germline CDR1 SGHAT, CDR2 FQNNGV. The CDR3 is 15 residues long. V shed 3 bases and J shed 3 bases, with 11 bases lying between them. The CDR3 region is CASSFGRSPNEKLFF. CDR3 DNA sequence: TGTGCCAGCAGCTTTGGGCGCAGCCCTAATGAAAAACTGTTTTTT.

The rearrangement links TRBV9 to TRBJ2-5; D unresolved. This CDR3 region has 11 residues. The V end lost 4 bases, the J end lost 5 bases, and 6 bases lay between the germline ends. Germline CDR1 SGDLS, CDR2 YYNGEE. The CDR3 loop is CASSPGETQYF. For the CDR3, the DNA is TGTGCCAGCAGCCCGGGTGAGACCCAGTACTTC.

This clone was seen only once. This chain connects TRBV9 to TRBJ2-3, with TRBD2 matching 14 bases. This CDR3 spans 18 amino acids. Germline V gene lookup returns CDR1 SGDLS and CDR2 YYNGEE. J lost 0 bases, V lost 4 bases, and 7 bases had no gene match. The CDR3 here is CASSPGTSGGASTDTQYF. As DNA, the CDR3 is TGTGCCAGCAGCCCCGGGACTAGCGGGGGCGCTAGCACAGATACGCAGTATTTT. The whole variable domain, filled in from reference TRBV9 and TRBJ2-3, reads DSGVTQTPKHLITATGQRVTLRCSPRSGDLSVYWYQQSLDQGLQFLIQYYNGEERAKGNILERFSAQQFPDLHSELNLSSLELGDSALYFCASSPGTSGGASTDTQYFGPGTRLTVL.

The CDR3 reads CASSQGRGFLGELFF. DNA of the CDR3: TGCGCCAGCAGCCAAGGTAGAGGATTTCTCGGGGAGCTGTTTTTT. V is TRBV4-1 and J is TRBJ2-2; no clear D gene. V gave up 1 base and J gave up 7 bases, with 13 bases separating them. Looked up from germline, CDR1 is MGHRA and CDR2 is YSYEKL. The length of the CDR3 is 15 residues.

DNA of the CDR3: TGCGCCAGCAGCTTGGCAGACAGGGGATTCAACTATGGCTACACCTTC. Its translation: CASSLADRGFNYGYTF. This chain links TRBV5-1 with TRBJ1-2; 8 bases agree with TRBD1. CDR1 and CDR2 (germline): SGHRS, YFSETQ. The CDR3 has 16 residues. V lost 0 bases and J lost 2; bases outside the gene matches: 6.

The chain is built from TRBV13 and TRBJ1-2, with D possibly TRBD1 on 6 matching bases. Germline loops: CDR1 PRHDT, CDR2 FYEKMQ (reference sequence). This CDR3 has 14 amino acids. Trimming shortened V by 5 bases and J by 2 bases, and 12 bases separated the two germline ends. For the CDR3, the DNA is TGTGCCAGCAGCGGTTACAGGGAAAACTATGGCTACACCTTC. Residues: CASSGYRENYGYTF.

This rearrangement joins TRBV9 to TRBJ1-2; 11 bases fit TRBD1. The junction had 4 bases not matched to a gene; V was cut back by 5 bases and J by 7 bases. The CDR3 runs to 13 residues. The germline V gene has CDR1 SGDLS and CDR2 YYNGEE. The CDR3 sequence is CASSEDRGLGYTF. The DNA for the CDR3 is TGTGCCAGCAGTGAGGACAGGGGGCTTGGCTACACCTTC. Supplemented by reference TRBV9 and TRBJ1-2, the full variable domain reads DSGVTQTPKHLITATGQRVTLRCSPRSGDLSVYWYQQSLDQGLQFLIQYYNGEERAKGNILERFSAQQFPDLHSELNLSSLELGDSALYFCASSEDRGLGYTFGSGTRLTVV.

The chain is built from TRBV4-1 and TRBJ2-7; no clear D gene. Between the trimmed V and J ends, which lost 0 bases and 6 bases, there was a span of 12 bases. The CDR3 covers 14 residues. Germline assignment: CDR1 MGHRA and CDR2 YSYEKL. The CDR3 reads CASSQDPGYSEQYF. The CDR3 bases are TGCGCCAGCAGCCAAGATCCCGGGTATAGCGAGCAGTACTTC.

The chain combines TRBV27 with TRBJ1-2; D possibly corresponds to TRBD1 (5 bases). This CDR3 contains 15 residues. V lost 0 bases and J lost 8, with 16 bases in between. Germline CDR1 reads MNHEY; CDR2 reads SMNVEV (reference sequence). The CDR3 sequence: CASSLSSGLGNGYTF. The CDR3 region has the DNA TGTGCCAGCAGTTTATCATCAGGGCTTGGGAACGGCTACACCTTC.

The chain combines TRBV4-1 with TRBJ2-7; possibly TRBD2 for D (5 bases). Germline loops: CDR1 MGHRA, CDR2 YSYEKL. CDR3 length equals 14 residues. V was trimmed by 5 bases and J by 1 base, leaving 12 bases between them. CDR3 bases: TGCGCCAGCAGCGACCCCGGACTTTCCTACGAGCAGTACTTC. Translation: CASSDPGLSYEQYF.

The chain is built from TRBV6-1 and TRBJ1-3, with D maybe TRBD1 (6 bases). With 10 bases removed from V and 1 base from J, the gap between germline ends came to 8 bases. This CDR3 has 12 amino acids. Germline V CDR1 and CDR2: MNHNS, SASEGT. The CDR3: CANRASGNTIYF. The DNA for the CDR3 is TGTGCCAACAGGGCTTCTGGAAACACCATATATTTT.

The rearrangement links TRBV15 to TRBJ2-2; tentative D call: TRBD2 (6 bases). Germline CDR1 LNHNV, CDR2 YYDKDF (reference sequence). This CDR3 region has 17 residues. Trimming shortened V by 0 bases and J by 2 bases, and 13 bases separated the two germline ends. CDR3 DNA sequence: TGTGCCACCAGCAGAGATCCGGGCGGGATCAACACCGGGGAGCTGTTTTTT. It is translated as CATSRDPGGINTGELFF.

V and J are TRBV10-3 and TRBJ2-7; tentatively, D is TRBD1 (6 bases). The V and J ends lost 3 bases and 6 bases respectively, with 12 bases between them. The germline gives CDR1 ENHRY, CDR2 SYGVKD. There are 13 residues in the CDR3. This chain's CDR3 is CAISDGQLSEQYF. DNA of the CDR3: TGTGCCATCAGTGATGGACAGTTAAGCGAGCAGTACTTC.

J is TRBJ2-1 and V is TRBV5-8; D gene ambiguous. V lost 0 bases, J lost 8 bases, and 12 bases lay in between. Germline V gene data show CDR1 as SGHTS and CDR2 as YDEGEE. The CDR3 is made up of 14 amino acids. The CDR3 bases are TGTGCCAGCAGCTTGGCGGGTCTTGTGTATGAGCAGTTCTTC. This codes for CASSLAGLVYEQFF.

V gene TRBV9 combines with J gene TRBJ2-7; 7 bases agree with TRBD1. There are 14 residues in the CDR3. V was pared by 3 bases and J by 3 bases, with 6 bases of the junction left unmatched. The V gene's germline CDR1 is SGDLS and CDR2 YYNGEE. This chain's CDR3 is CASSGRGLGYEQYF. The CDR3 DNA reads as TGTGCCAGCAGCGGCAGGGGGTTAGGCTACGAGCAGTACTTC.

The V gene is TRBV10-1, the J gene TRBJ1-2; 8 nucleotides align to TRBD1. The CDR3 contains 13 residues. In germline, CDR1 is WNHNN, CDR2 SYGVQD (reference sequence). V was pared by 9 bases and J by 6 bases, with 9 bases of the junction left unmatched. CDR3 nucleotides: TGCGCCAGGACTGCAGGGGGCAGGAATGGCTACACCTTC. This gives the protein CARTAGGRNGYTF.

This chain links TRBV9 with TRBJ2-1; D is ambiguous. The V end lost 4 bases, the J end lost 2 bases, and 7 bases lay between the germline ends. CDR3 length: 13 amino acids. The germline V gene has CDR1 SGDLS and CDR2 YYNGEE. CDR3 nucleotides: TGTGCCAGCAGCTCCGAGGCCTACAATGAGCAGTTCTTC. The encoded protein is CASSSEAYNEQFF.